One sample yielded the 22 T cell receptor beta chains listed below, sequenced in a study of blood T cells in healthy people across ages. Using a J-beta primer mix together with a sample-barcoded 5' primer, a second PCR was run for roughly 6 to 12 cycles. TCRdb ran MiXCR on the 5' RACE reads and lists one entry per CDR3 protein. This sample carries over 700,000 distinct CDR3 sequences, approximately 53% of them seen once, and the ten largest clones take approximately 40%. Sequenced input: blood. All receptors come from an elderly man in good health.

This sequence joins TRBV27 and TRBJ2-1, with a weak D call TRBD1 (6 bases). The CDR3 length is 12 residues. In germline, CDR1 is MNHEY, CDR2 SMNVEV (reference sequence). Trimming stripped 6 bases from V and 9 bases from J, with 12 bases between. CDR3: CASRGTGSEQFF. The CDR3 nucleotides read TGTGCCAGCAGGGGAACAGGGAGTGAGCAGTTCTTC.

This clonotype was seen only a few times. This chain connects TRBV3-1 to TRBJ2-4; D is uncertain. With the DNA end fitting TRBJ2-7 better, the J assignment may be wrong. The CDR3 has 13 amino acids. Per the germline V gene, CDR1 is LGHDT and CDR2 is YNNKEL (reference sequence). CDR3 sequence: CASSPRQPGEQYF. In DNA form, the CDR3 reads TGTGCCAGCAGCCCACGCCAGCCGGGCGAGCAGTACTTC.

The chain is built from TRBV14 and TRBJ2-4; the match to TRBD2 covers 10 bases. The DNA end is more similar to TRBJ2-7, so the J call may be wrong. The length of the CDR3 is 14 residues. Germline V gene lookup returns CDR1 SGHDN and CDR2 FVKESK. CDR3 in DNA: TGTGCCAGCAGCAACCGACTAGCGGGTGTCGAGCAGTACTTC. It encodes CASSNRLAGVEQYF.

This clonotype was observed a few times. The chain is built from TRBV5-1 and TRBJ2-7; TRBD1 might be the D (5 bases). Germline V gene sequence: CDR1 SGHRS, CDR2 YFSETQ. Trimming cost V 2 bases and J 8 bases, with 17 bases left between them. There are 14 residues in the CDR3. The CDR3 bases are TGCGCCAGCAGCTTCCTCGGCAGGGTTAGCCAGCAGTACTTC. It specifies CASSFLGRVSQQYF.

The chain carries TRBV28 and TRBJ2-4; D gene unclear. The CDR3 has 16 residues. The germline gives CDR1 MDHEN, CDR2 SYDVKM. The V gene lost 3 bases and the J gene lost 4 bases, with 16 bases spanning the gap. The CDR3, as DNA: TGTGCCAGCAGTTTCAAGCCGAACCCAGAGAAAAACATTCAGTACTTC. Translated, it gives CASSFKPNPEKNIQYF.

This clonotype was seen a handful of times. This chain uses TRBV11-2 with TRBJ1-4; 9 bases line up with TRBD1. Per the germline V gene, CDR1 is SGHAT and CDR2 is FQNNGV. CDR3 length: 14 residues. V was clipped by 5 bases and J by 8 bases; unmatched bases: 6. CDR3 protein: CASSPGTGSEKLFF. The CDR3 nucleotides are TGTGCCAGCAGCCCCGGGACAGGGAGCGAAAAACTGTTTTTT.

This sequence joins TRBV18 and TRBJ2-4, with 7 bases fitting TRBD2. This CDR3 is built from 15 residues. The germline gives CDR1 KGHSH, CDR2 LQKENI. V gave up 2 bases and J gave up 4 bases; unmatched junction bases: 5. The chain's CDR3 is CASSPGLADKNIQYF. The CDR3 coding sequence is TGTGCCAGCTCACCAGGCCTAGCGGATAAAAACATTCAGTACTTC.

J is TRBJ2-1 and V is TRBV20-1; no reliable D call. V gave up 0 bases and J gave up 9 bases, with 6 bases separating them. The germline CDR1 and CDR2 sequences are DFQATT and SNEGSKA (reference sequence). This CDR3 is 11 amino acids long. The CDR3 DNA follows: TGCAGTGCTAGAGAAGGTGGTGAGCAGTTCTTC. The encoded protein is CSAREGGEQFF.

The V gene is TRBV7-2, the J gene TRBJ2-2, with TRBD2 matching 8 bases. V lost 7 bases to trimming and J lost 4 bases; unmatched junction nucleotides: 11. CDR3 length: 16 amino acids. Germline assignment: CDR1 SGHTA and CDR2 FQGNSA. The CDR3 DNA reads TGTGCCAGCATCCCGGGGGGGAACAAGGGCACCGGGGAGCTGTTTTTT. Translation: CASIPGGNKGTGELFF.

This clonotype occurred a few times. The J gene is TRBJ2-1, the V gene TRBV6-1; D perhaps matches TRBD2 (6 bases). The ends were cut back, 4 bases at V and 7 bases at J, with 23 bases in the middle. CDR3 size: 17 residues. Germline CDR1 reads MNHNS; CDR2 reads SASEGT. CDR3 amino acids: CASSAFRGGSSANEQFF. In DNA, the CDR3 is TGTGCCAGCAGTGCCTTCCGTGGGGGGAGTTCAGCAAATGAGCAGTTCTTC.

This clonotype was detected a few times. This chain connects TRBV5-1 to TRBJ2-5; the D gene is possibly TRBD2 (6 bases). The CDR3 spans 15 residues. The ends were cut back, 0 bases at V and 5 bases at J, with 14 bases in the middle. CDR1 and CDR2 from the germline V gene are SGHRS and YFSETQ. CDR3 DNA sequence: TGCGCCAGCAGCTTGGTAGAGGGACTCAGCGAGACCCAGTACTTC. Protein: CASSLVEGLSETQYF.

The chain is built from TRBV27 and TRBJ2-1, with 8 bases aligning to TRBD1. Per germline, CDR1 MNHEY and CDR2 SMNVEV (reference sequence). V lost 2 bases to trimming and J lost 9 bases; unmatched junction nucleotides: 3. The CDR3 consists of 13 residues. The CDR3 loop reads CASSLAGGGEQFF. CDR3 DNA: TGTGCCAGCAGTTTAGCAGGGGGCGGTGAGCAGTTCTTC.

This clonotype was seen more than once but under ten times. The chain uses TRBV21-1 and TRBJ1-2. TRBV21-1 is noted as a pseudogene. The CDR3 extends over 14 amino acids. CDR3: CASPRAGREGGYTF. The CDR3 DNA sequence: TGTGCCAGTCCGAGAGCGGGACGAGAGGGTGGCTACACCTTC.

This clonotype was observed a handful of times. V and J are TRBV7-2 and TRBJ2-4, with 10 nucleotides matching TRBD1. This CDR3 is built from 17 residues. The ends lost 1 base at V and 6 bases at J; junction bases unmatched: 9. Germline V gene data show CDR1 as SGHTA and CDR2 as FQGNSA. The CDR3 protein is CASSLVAGQGYGNIQYF. The DNA of the CDR3 is TGTGCCAGCAGCTTAGTAGCGGGACAGGGGTACGGAAACATTCAGTACTTC. The whole variable domain, filled in from reference TRBV7-2 and TRBJ2-4, reads GAGVSQSPSNKVTEKGKDVELRCDPISGHTALYWYRQSLGQGLEFLIYFQGNSAPDKSGLPSDRFSAERTGGSVSTLTIQRTQQEDSAVYLCASSLVAGQGYGNIQYFGAGTRLSVL.

This clonotype has just a few counts. The chain combines TRBV10-1 with TRBJ2-7; 12 bases line up with TRBD2. The CDR3 is made up of 17 amino acids. From germline, CDR1 is WNHNN and CDR2 SYGVQD (reference sequence). After removal of 4 bases from V and 1 base from J, the junction contained 8 bases not matched to a gene. The CDR3 nucleotides read TGCGCCAGCAGTGGAGAGACTAGCGGGAGAAGGTCCTACGAGCAGTACTTC. Translated: CASSGETSGRRSYEQYF.

This clonotype was counted only a few times. This chain connects TRBV5-1 to TRBJ1-4; D uncertain. Looked up from germline, CDR1 is SGHRS and CDR2 is YFSETQ. The CDR3 sequence is 16 residues long. The ends were cut back, 1 base at V and 0 bases at J, with 10 bases in the middle. The CDR3 here is CASSLYTGTTNEKLFF. The CDR3 DNA reads TGCGCCAGCAGCTTGTATACGGGGACAACTAATGAAAAACTGTTTTTT.

The chain recombines TRBV2 with TRBJ1-2; D perhaps matches TRBD1 (6 bases). The CDR3 is made up of 14 amino acids. CDR1 and CDR2 (germline): SNHLY, FYNNEI. The germline V and J ends were trimmed by 6 bases and 4 bases, with 15 bases remaining between them. Here the CDR3 reads CASRDGQGGYGYTF. The CDR3 DNA sequence: TGTGCCAGCAGGGACGGACAAGGGGGCTATGGCTACACCTTC.

A note on this clonotype: One base away lies a much larger clone, so this may be a sequencing read error. This rearrangement joins TRBV20-1 to TRBJ2-1; 13 nucleotides line up with TRBD2. The CDR3 covers 16 residues. From germline, CDR1 is DFQATT and CDR2 SNEGSKA (reference sequence). Here the CDR3 reads CSAPPGTSGNYIEQFF. CDR3 nucleotide sequence: TGCAGTGCTCCTCCCGGGACTAGCGGGAACTACATTGAGCAGTTCTTC.

This clonotype was detected only a few times. The V and J genes are TRBV10-3 and TRBJ2-4; D is possibly TRBD1 or TRBD2 (5 bases each). The DNA end is more similar to TRBJ2-7, so the J call may be wrong. The CDR3 contains 16 residues. Germline CDR1 and CDR2: ENHRY and SYGVKD. CDR3 sequence: CAIREPTEGRIYEQYF. The CDR3 DNA reads TGTGCCATCAGAGAACCGACCGAGGGGAGAATTTACGAGCAGTACTTC.

The chain has TRBV2 and TRBJ2-7; D is uncertain. The germline V gene has CDR1 SNHLY and CDR2 FYNNEI. The CDR3 sequence is 14 residues long. Trimming pared 7 bases from V and 0 bases from J, leaving 13 bases between. DNA for the CDR3: TGTGCCAGCACAATAACCTTCCTCTCCTACGAGCAGTACTTC. Amino acids: CASTITFLSYEQYF.

This clonotype was seen a handful of times. V gene TRBV24-1 combines with J gene TRBJ2-1; TRBD1 agrees at 8 bases. The V and J ends lost 7 bases and 4 bases, in that order; junction bases with no gene match: 2. This CDR3 spans 13 amino acids. Germline V CDR1 and CDR2: KGHDR, SFDVKD. CDR3 bases: TGTGCCACCAGACAGGGGGAATACAATGAGCAGTTCTTC. Translation: CATRQGEYNEQFF.

The chain joins TRBV20-1 to TRBJ2-5, with D perhaps matching TRBD2 (5 bases). This CDR3 is built from 14 residues. Germline assignment: CDR1 DFQATT and CDR2 SNEGSKA (reference sequence). The ends were cut back, 0 bases at V and 10 bases at J, with 18 bases in the middle. CDR3 protein: CSARDFPGNGDQYF. CDR3 nucleotides: TGCAGTGCTAGAGATTTTCCCGGGAATGGAGACCAGTACTTC.